The rows below give T cell receptor beta chains drawn from one sample of a study of CDR3 diversity in severe acne. TCRdb re-analysed the PCR reads in MiXCR, keeping a single row per CDR3 protein. Here the sample spans around 94,000 distinct CDR3 sequences, 45% to 60% being singletons. Sequencing input: blood. The receptor set was obtained from a male donor with acne. Both conserved end residues are part of each CDR3. The D gene is left open where the match is weak. Rows give clone size only sometimes, using once, few, many, or a class for an expanded clone.

NA once TRBJ2-3 TRBV7-3 TGTGCCAGCAGCTTAAACAGGAGGACAGATACGCAGTATTTT CASSLNRRTDTQYF
NA few TRBJ1-2 TRBV7-9 TGTGCCAGCAGCTCCCCCCCTGGCTACACCTTC CASSSPPGYTF
NA many TRBJ1-6 TRBV7-9 TGTGCCAGCAGCGTACCCGGGGTGATTCCTTATAATTCACCCCTCCACTTT CASSVPGVIPYNSPLHF
TRBD1 NA TRBJ2-7 TRBV7-9 TGTGCCAGCAGCTTTGGGACAGGGGGCTTTGACGAGCAGTACTTC CASSFGTGGFDEQYF
TRBD1 NA TRBJ2-1 TRBV6-1 TGTGCCAGCAGTGATGGGACAGACAATGAGCAGTTCTTC CASSDGTDNEQFF
NA NA TRBJ1-4 TRBV29-1 TGCAGCGTTCTAAATGAAAAACTGTTTTTT CSVLNEKLFF
TRBD2 few TRBJ2-7 TRBV6-2/TRBV6-3 TGTGCCAGCCCACCCCGGGGACTAGCGGGAGTCGAGCAGTACTTC CASPPRGLAGVEQYF
NA few TRBJ1-1 TRBV4-1 TGCGCCAGATCGCCCCTACCCAAAGGGGACACTGAAGCTTTCTTT CARSPLPKGDTEAFF
TRBD1 NA TRBJ2-7 TRBV28 TGTGCCAGCAGTTTCCGGGACAGGACCTACGAGCAGTACTTC CASSFRDRTYEQYF
TRBD1 many TRBJ1-6 TRBV9 TGTGCCAGCAGTCCCAGACAGGGGGTTAATTCACCCCTCCACTTT CASSPRQGVNSPLHF
TRBD2 many TRBJ2-7 TRBV10-2 TGCGCCAGCAGTGGAAGCGGGACCTACGAGCAGTACTTC CASSGSGTYEQYF
NA NA TRBJ2-7 TRBV10-3 TGTGCCATCAGTGGGAAACGCCTCAGCTGGGAGCAGTACTTC CAISGKRLSWEQYF
TRBD2 NA TRBJ2-1 TRBV3-1 TGTGCCAGCAGCGAAGAAGGGAGCGGGGGCCTTTCCTACAATGAGCAGTTCTTC CASSEEGSGGLSYNEQFF
NA few TRBJ1-2 TRBV2 TGTGCCAGCAAAACAGGACCCTATGGCTACACCTTC CASKTGPYGYTF
NA many TRBJ2-1 TRBV24-1 TGTGCCACCAGTGACTCGCGGGAACGGGATTACAATGAGCAGTTCTTC CATSDSRERDYNEQFF
TRBD2 NA TRBJ2-7 TRBV5-5 TGTGCCAGCAGACCGCCGGGACTAGTTGTTAACGAGCAGTACTTC CASRPPGLVVNEQYF
NA many TRBJ2-1 TRBV9 TGTGCCAGCAGCGTAGATCCTAGCGCCATTTCCTACAATGAGCAGTTCTTC CASSVDPSAISYNEQFF
NA many TRBJ2-1 TRBV19 TGTGCCAGTAGTATGGAATCAGGGTGGGATGAGCAGTTCTTC CASSMESGWDEQFF
NA once TRBJ1-5 TRBV20-1 TGCAGTGCTAGGACCGCCGGGACTTATCAGCCCCAGCATTTT CSARTAGTYQPQHF
TRBD2 NA TRBJ2-5 TRBV29-1 TGCAGCGTCGGGGTACCGGGGGGGCAAGAGACCCAGTACTTC CSVGVPGGQETQYF
NA many TRBJ2-5 TRBV2 TGTGCCAGCAGTGAAGGGACTGCTGGCGCGACCCAGTACTTC CASSEGTAGATQYF
NA many TRBJ1-1 TRBV16 TGTGCCAGCAGTGAGTCTAGAAACACTGAAGCTTTCTTT CASSESRNTEAFF
NA NA TRBJ1-3 TRBV19 TGTGCCAGTAGTATCTGGCAGACTTCTGGAAACACCATATATTTT CASSIWQTSGNTIYF
NA NA TRBJ2-5 TRBV9 TGTGCCAGCAGCGCCGAGCCCGAAGTGGGGCATCAAGAGACCCAGTACTTC CASSAEPEVGHQETQYF
NA many TRBJ2-5 TRBV19 TGTGCCAGTAGTATAGATCCGAGGACAGTAAGATTGGAGACCCAGTACTTC CASSIDPRTVRLETQYF
TRBD2 NA TRBJ2-7 TRBV20-1 TGCAGTGCCACCACCAGGACTAGCGGGGGCTTAAAGCAGTACTTC CSATTRTSGGLKQYF
TRBD2 few TRBJ2-2 TRBV28 TGTGCCAGCAGTTTAGCGGGGGGTACGACCGGGGAGCTGTTTTTT CASSLAGGTTGELFF
NA many TRBJ1-1 TRBV12-3/TRBV12-4 TGTGCCAGCATCGGGGCGACTGAAGCTTTCTTT CASIGATEAFF
TRBD2 NA TRBJ2-7 TRBV20-1 TGCAGTGCTAGAGATCGGGGGGGTTTCGGGTCCTACGAGCAGTACTTC CSARDRGGFGSYEQYF
TRBD2 NA TRBJ2-5 TRBV7-9 TGTGCCAGCAGCTCGCCGACTAGCGGGAGATCAGAGACCCAGTACTTC CASSSPTSGRSETQYF
TRBD1 NA TRBJ2-1 TRBV3-1 TGTGCCAGCAGCCCTAATCAGGGGGCGCATTCCTCCTACAGTGAGCGGTTCTTC CASSPNQGAHSSYSERFF
TRBD1 NA TRBJ1-6 TRBV25-1 TGTGCCAGCACCACCCTCCGGGACAGTTCACCCCTCCACTTT CASTTLRDSSPLHF
NA NA TRBJ1-6 TRBV7-9 TGTGCCAGCAGCTCAAACAGGGAAAAATTATCACCCCTCCACTTT CASSSNREKLSPLHF
NA few TRBJ1-5 TRBV28 TGTGCCATCACGCGGTCAGGAGGCAATCAGCCCCAGCATTTT CAITRSGGNQPQHF
NA many TRBJ1-6 TRBV19 TGTGCCAGTAGAAGTCAGGATACTGATAATTCACCCCTCCACTTT CASRSQDTDNSPLHF
NA many TRBJ1-6 TRBV7-3 TGTGCCAGCAGCTCAGGTCCCACCGGACAGCGTTTTAATTCACCCCTCCACTTT CASSSGPTGQRFNSPLHF
NA NA TRBJ1-1 TRBV5-4 TGTGCCGGCAGCACGGGGCGGATGAACACTGAAGCTTTCTTT CAGSTGRMNTEAFF